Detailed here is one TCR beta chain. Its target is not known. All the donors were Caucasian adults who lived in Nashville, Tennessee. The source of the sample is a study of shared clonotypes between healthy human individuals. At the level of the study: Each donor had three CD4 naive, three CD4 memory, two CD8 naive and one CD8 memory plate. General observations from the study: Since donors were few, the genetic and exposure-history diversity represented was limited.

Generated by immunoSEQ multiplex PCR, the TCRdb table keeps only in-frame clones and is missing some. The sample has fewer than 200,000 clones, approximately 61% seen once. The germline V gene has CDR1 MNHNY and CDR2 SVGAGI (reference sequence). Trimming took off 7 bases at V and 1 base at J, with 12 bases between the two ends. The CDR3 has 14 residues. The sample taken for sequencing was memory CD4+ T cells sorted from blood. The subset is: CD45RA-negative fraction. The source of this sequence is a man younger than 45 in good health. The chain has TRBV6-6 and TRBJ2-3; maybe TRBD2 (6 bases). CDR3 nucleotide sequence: TGTGCCAGCACAGTGGGACTCCGCACAGATACGCAGTATTTT. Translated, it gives CASTVGLRTDTQYF.